The present T cell receptor (beta chain) was sequenced within a study of OX40 agonist ivuxolimab in advanced cancers. Turning to the study itself: With a range of roughly 23 to 79, age averaged 60 years, and around 80% were male. Overall study findings and caveats: Blood T cells, both CD4+ and CD8+, expanded clonally by week 6 at 0.1 to 3.0 mg/kg. Expanded peripheral T cells had an undetermined antigen specificity.

The protocol was immunoSEQ multiplex PCR, while the TCRdb copy is restricted to in-frame clones and leaves out a portion. The sample has 85,000 to 100,000 clones, around 94% seen once. Germline V gene lookup returns CDR1 MNHNS and CDR2 SASEGT. V lost 6 bases to trimming and J lost 3 bases, with 14 bases between them. The CDR3 length is 14 residues. A remark on this clone: Its specificity is unknown.

J is TRBJ1-1 and V is TRBV6-1; possibly TRBD1 for D (5 bases). The source material was CD4+ or CD8+ T cells sorted from blood, sampled in a trial of the OX40 agonist ivuxolimab. The clonotype comes from an adult with an advanced solid tumor such as melanoma, head and neck, liver or kidney cancer. In DNA form, the CDR3 reads TGTGCCAGCAGAGCGCAGGGAGGGGACACTGAAGCTTTCTTT. The encoded protein is CASRAQGGDTEAFF.